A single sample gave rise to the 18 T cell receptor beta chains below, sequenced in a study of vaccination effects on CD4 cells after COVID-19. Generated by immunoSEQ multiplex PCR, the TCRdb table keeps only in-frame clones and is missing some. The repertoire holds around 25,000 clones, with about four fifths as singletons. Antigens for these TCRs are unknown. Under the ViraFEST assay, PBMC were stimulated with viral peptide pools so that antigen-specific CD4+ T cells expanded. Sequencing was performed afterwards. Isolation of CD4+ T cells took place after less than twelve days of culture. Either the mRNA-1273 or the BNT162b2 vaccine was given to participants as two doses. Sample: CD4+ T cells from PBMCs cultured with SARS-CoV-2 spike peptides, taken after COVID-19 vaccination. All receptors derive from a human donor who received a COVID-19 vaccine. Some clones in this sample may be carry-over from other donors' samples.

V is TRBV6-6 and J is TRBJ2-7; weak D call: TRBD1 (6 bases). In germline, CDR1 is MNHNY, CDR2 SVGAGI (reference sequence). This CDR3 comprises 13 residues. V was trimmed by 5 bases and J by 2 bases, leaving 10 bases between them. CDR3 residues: CASSLGQTYEQYV. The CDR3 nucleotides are TGTGCCAGCAGTCTCGGACAGACCTACGAGCAGTACGTC.

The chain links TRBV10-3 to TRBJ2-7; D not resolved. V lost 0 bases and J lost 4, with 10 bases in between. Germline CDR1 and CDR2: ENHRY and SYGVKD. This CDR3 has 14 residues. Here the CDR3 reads CAISESGSRYEQYV. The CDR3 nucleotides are TGTGCCATCAGTGAGTCCGGTTCGAGGTACGAGCAGTACGTC.

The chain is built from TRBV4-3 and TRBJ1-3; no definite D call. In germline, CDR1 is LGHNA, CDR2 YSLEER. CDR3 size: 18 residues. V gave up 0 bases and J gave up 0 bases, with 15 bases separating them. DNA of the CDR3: TGCGCCAGCAGCCAAGAGACGTTTAAACCGGTCTCTGGAAACACCATATATTTT. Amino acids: CASSQETFKPVSGNTIYF.

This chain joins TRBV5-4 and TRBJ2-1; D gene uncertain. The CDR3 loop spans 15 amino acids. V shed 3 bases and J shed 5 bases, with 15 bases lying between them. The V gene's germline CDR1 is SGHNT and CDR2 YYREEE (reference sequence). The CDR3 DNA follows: TGTGCCAGCAGCTCCTGGTCAACCTCTAACAATGAGCAGTTCTTC. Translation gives CASSSWSTSNNEQFF.

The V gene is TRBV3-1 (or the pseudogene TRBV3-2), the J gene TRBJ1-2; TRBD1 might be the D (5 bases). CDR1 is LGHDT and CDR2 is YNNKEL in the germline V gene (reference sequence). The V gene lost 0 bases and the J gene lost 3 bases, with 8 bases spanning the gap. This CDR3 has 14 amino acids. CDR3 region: CASSQDGTHYGYTF. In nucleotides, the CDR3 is TGTGCCAGCAGCCAAGACGGGACCCACTATGGCTACACCTTC.

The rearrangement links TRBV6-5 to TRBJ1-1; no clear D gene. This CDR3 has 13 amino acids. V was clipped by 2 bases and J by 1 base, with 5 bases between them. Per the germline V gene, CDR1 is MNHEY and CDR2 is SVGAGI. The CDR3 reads CASSYGENTEAFF. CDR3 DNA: TGTGCCAGCAGTTACGGGGAGAACACTGAAGCTTTCTTT.

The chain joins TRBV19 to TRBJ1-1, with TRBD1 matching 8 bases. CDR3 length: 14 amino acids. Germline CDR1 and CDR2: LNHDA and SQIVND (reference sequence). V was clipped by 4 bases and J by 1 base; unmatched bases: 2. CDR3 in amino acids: CASSRDRSNTEAFF. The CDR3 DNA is TGTGCCAGTAGTAGGGACAGGTCGAACACTGAAGCTTTCTTT.

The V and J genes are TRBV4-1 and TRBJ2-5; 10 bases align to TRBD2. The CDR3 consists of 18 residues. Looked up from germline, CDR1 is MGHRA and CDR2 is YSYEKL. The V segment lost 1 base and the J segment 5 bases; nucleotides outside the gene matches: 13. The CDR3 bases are TGCGCCAGCAGCCAAGCGTCTAGCGGGGGCAACATCGGGGAGACCCAGTACTTC. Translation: CASSQASSGGNIGETQYF.

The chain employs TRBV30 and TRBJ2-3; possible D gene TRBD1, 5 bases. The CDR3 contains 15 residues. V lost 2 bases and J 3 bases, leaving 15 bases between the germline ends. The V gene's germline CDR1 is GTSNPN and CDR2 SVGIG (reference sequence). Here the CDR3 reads CAWSTQGIGTDTQYF. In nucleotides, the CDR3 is TGTGCCTGGAGTACCCAGGGTATTGGGACAGATACGCAGTATTTT.

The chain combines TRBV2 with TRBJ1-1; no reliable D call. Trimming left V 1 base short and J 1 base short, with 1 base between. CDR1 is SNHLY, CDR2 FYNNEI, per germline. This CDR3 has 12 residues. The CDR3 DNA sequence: TGTGCCAGCAGTGAAGGGAACACTGAAGCTTTCTTT. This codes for CASSEGNTEAFF. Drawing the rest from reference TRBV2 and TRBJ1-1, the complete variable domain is EPEVTQTPSHQVTQMGQEVILRCVPISNHLYFYWYRQILGQKVEFLVSFYNNEISEKSEIFDDQFSVERPDGSNFTLKIRSTKLEDSAMYFCASSEGNTEAFFGQGTRLTVV.

This CDR3 is CASSPQGDYGYTF. Written as DNA, the CDR3 is TGTGCCAGCAGCCCCCAGGGGGACTATGGCTACACCTTC. The chain couples TRBV7-3 to TRBJ1-2; TRBD1 agrees at 7 bases. The length of the CDR3 is 13 residues. V shed 5 bases, J shed 3 bases, and the junction held 3 bases outside the gene matches. Germline V gene data show CDR1 as SGHTA and CDR2 as FQGTGA. Supplemented by reference TRBV7-3 and TRBJ1-2, the full variable domain reads GAGVSQTPSNKVTEKGKYVELRCDPISGHTALYWYRQSLGQGPEFLIYFQGTGAADDSGLPNDRFFAVRPEGSVSTLKIQRTERGDSAVYLCASSPQGDYGYTFGSGTRLTVV.

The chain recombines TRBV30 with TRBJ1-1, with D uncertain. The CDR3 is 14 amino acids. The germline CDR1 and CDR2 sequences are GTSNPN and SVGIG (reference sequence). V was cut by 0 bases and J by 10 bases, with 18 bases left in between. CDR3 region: CAWSVYRRQPGAFF. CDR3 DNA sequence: TGTGCCTGGAGTGTATACCGGAGGCAGCCGGGAGCTTTCTTT.

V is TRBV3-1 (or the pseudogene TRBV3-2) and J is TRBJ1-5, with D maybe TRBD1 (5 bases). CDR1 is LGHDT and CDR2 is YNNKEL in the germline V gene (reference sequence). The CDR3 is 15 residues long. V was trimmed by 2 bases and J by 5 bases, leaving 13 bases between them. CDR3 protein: CASSQYRGGDQPQHF. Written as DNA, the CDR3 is TGTGCCAGCAGCCAATACCGGGGGGGGGATCAGCCCCAGCATTTT.

CDR3 region: CASGPPSTAGVGTGELFF. CDR3 bases: TGTGCTAGTGGCCCCCCCTCGACAGCGGGGGTGGGCACCGGGGAGCTGTTTTTT. The V and J genes are TRBV12-5 and TRBJ2-2; 8 positions match TRBD2. The germline V gene encodes CDR1 LGHNT and CDR2 FRNRAP. J gave up 4 bases and V 6 bases, and 16 bases lay outside the gene matches. The CDR3 contains 18 residues.

CDR3 nucleotide sequence: TGTGCCACCAGTGATTGGGGACAGGGAGGCTCAGATACGCAGTATTTT. Translation gives CATSDWGQGGSDTQYF. V gene TRBV24-1 combines with J gene TRBJ2-3; TRBD1 matches 9 bases. Germline assignment: CDR1 KGHDR and CDR2 SFDVKD. Unmatched junction bases numbered 6, after V lost 2 bases and J lost 4 bases. CDR3 length: 16 amino acids.

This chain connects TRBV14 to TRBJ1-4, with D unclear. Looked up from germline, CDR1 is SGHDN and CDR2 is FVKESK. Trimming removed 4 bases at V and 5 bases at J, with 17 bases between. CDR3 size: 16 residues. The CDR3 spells CASSLGNRARNEKLFF. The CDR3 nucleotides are TGTGCCAGCAGCCTGGGAAACCGGGCCCGAAATGAAAAACTGTTTTTT.

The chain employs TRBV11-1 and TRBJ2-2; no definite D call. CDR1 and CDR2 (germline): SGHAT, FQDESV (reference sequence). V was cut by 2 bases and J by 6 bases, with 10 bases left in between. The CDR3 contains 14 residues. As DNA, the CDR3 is TGTGCCAGCAGCTTAAGGGCGTCCGCCGGGGAGCTGTTTTTT. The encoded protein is CASSLRASAGELFF.

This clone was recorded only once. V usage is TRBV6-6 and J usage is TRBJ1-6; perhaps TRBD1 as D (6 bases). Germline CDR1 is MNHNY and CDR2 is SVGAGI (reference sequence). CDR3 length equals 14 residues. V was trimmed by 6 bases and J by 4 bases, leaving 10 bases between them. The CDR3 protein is CASRTQGYNSPLHF. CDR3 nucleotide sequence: TGTGCCAGCAGGACACAGGGTTATAATTCACCCCTCCACTTT.